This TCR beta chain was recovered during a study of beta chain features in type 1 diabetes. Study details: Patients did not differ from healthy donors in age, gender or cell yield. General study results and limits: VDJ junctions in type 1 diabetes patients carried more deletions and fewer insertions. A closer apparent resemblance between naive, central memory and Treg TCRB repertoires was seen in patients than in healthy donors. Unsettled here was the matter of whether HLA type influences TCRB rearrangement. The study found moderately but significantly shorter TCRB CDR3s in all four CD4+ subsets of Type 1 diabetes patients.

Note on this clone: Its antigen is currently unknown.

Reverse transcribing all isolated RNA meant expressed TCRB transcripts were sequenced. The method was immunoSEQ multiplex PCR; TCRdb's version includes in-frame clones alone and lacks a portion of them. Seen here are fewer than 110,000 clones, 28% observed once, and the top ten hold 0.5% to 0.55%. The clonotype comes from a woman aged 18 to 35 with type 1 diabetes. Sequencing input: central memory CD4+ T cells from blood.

The DNA of the CDR3 is TGCGCCAGCAGCCAAGATCAGCGCGGGAACTATGGCTACACCTTC. It encodes CASSQDQRGNYGYTF. The chain recombines TRBV4-3 with TRBJ1-2; no clear D. Germline V gene lookup returns CDR1 LGHNA and CDR2 YSLEER. CDR3 length: 15 amino acids. V was pared by 0 bases and J by 2 bases, with 10 bases between.